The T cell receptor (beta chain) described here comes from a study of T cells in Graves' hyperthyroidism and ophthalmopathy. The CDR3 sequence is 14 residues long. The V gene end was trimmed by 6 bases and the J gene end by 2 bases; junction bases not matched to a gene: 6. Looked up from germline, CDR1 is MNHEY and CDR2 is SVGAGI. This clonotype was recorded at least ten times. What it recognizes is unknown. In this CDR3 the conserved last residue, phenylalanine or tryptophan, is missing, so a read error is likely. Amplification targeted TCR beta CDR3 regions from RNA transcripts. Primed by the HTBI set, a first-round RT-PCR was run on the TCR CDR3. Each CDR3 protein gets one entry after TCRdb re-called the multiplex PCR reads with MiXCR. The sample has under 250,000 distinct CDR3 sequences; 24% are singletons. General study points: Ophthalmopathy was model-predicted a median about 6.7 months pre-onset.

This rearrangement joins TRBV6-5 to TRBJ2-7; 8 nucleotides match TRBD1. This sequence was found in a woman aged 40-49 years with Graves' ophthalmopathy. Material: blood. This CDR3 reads CASSTPGGPYEQYS. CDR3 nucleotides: TGTGCCAGCAGCACCCCAGGGGGCCCCTACGAGCAGTACTCC.